These 27 T cell receptor beta chains came from one sample sequenced in a study of cytotoxic CD8 clonotypes in ibrutinib-treated CLL (dated by TCRdb to the early 2020s). Library preparation used the immunoSEQ multiplex PCR assay. TCRdb's version of the immuneACCESS table is confined to in-frame rearrangements and falls short of the full clone set. An unresolved V gene accounts for under half of the shortfall where checked; the remainder is of unknown origin. The table for this sample lists over 200,000 clones; 75% to 85% of them were counted only once. The leading ten clones occupy 11% of the sample. In the paper's terms, the time point label means: 12 months on ibrutinib. The specimen comprised PBMCs, sampled after 12 months of ibrutinib treatment. The source is a human donor with chronic lymphocytic leukemia.

This clone came up once. This chain connects TRBV27 to TRBJ1-1; no reliable D call. The germline V gene has CDR1 MNHEY and CDR2 SMNVEV (reference sequence). V was trimmed by 8 bases and J by 0 bases, leaving 10 bases between them. The CDR3 is 13 amino acids. The CDR3 sequence is CASGAALNTEAFF. CDR3 sequence (DNA): TGTGCCAGCGGAGCTGCGTTGAACACTGAAGCTTTCTTT.

Here the CDR3 reads CAPGWAEFYEQYF. The CDR3 DNA follows: TGTGCCCCGGGGTGGGCAGAGTTCTACGAGCAGTACTTC. The chain uses TRBV6-5 and TRBJ2-7; possibly TRBD2 for D (5 bases). Trimming shortened V by 11 bases and J by 3 bases, and 17 bases separated the two germline ends. CDR3 length equals 13 residues. Germline V gene sequence: CDR1 MNHEY, CDR2 SVGAGI.

The chain links TRBV14 to TRBJ2-2; tentatively, D is TRBD2 (5 bases). V shed 1 base and J shed 10 bases, with 16 bases lying between them. This CDR3 has 15 residues. CDR1 and CDR2 (germline): SGHDN, FVKESK. The CDR3 region is CASSQALAFRTELFF. In nucleotides, the CDR3 is TGTGCCAGCAGCCAAGCCTTAGCGTTCAGAACGGAGCTGTTTTTT.

The chain combines TRBV19 with TRBJ1-2; a weak D match, TRBD1 (5 bases). Trimming pared 4 bases from V and 5 bases from J, leaving 17 bases between. The CDR3 length is 15 residues. Germline V gene lookup returns CDR1 LNHDA and CDR2 SQIVND (reference sequence). CDR3 coding DNA: TGTGCCAGTAGTACCCCAAGAGGGGTGGATTATGGCTACACCTTC. It encodes CASSTPRGVDYGYTF.

The chain's CDR3 is CSVGRMNTEAFF. The CDR3, as DNA: TGCAGCGTTGGCCGAATGAACACTGAAGCTTTCTTT. The rearrangement uses TRBV29-1 and TRBJ1-1; D uncertain. The germline V and J ends were trimmed by 4 bases and 0 bases, with 6 bases remaining between them. Germline V gene data show CDR1 as SQVTM and CDR2 as ANQGSEA. This CDR3 is 12 amino acids long.

This clone turned up a few times. The J gene is TRBJ1-2, the V gene TRBV4-1; TRBD1 matches 8 bases. This CDR3 spans 13 amino acids. Germline V gene data show CDR1 as MGHRA and CDR2 as YSYEKL. Germline trimming cut 4 bases from V and 4 bases from J; bases unmatched to any gene: 2. The CDR3 DNA is TGCGCCAGCAGCCGCACAGGGGGCTATGGCTACACCTTC. Translating gives CASSRTGGYGYTF.

As to this clone: This sequence may be a read error, since a much larger clone differs from it by one base. The chain uses TRBV27 and TRBJ2-7; 12 bases match TRBD2. In germline, CDR1 is MNHEY, CDR2 SMNVEV (reference sequence). The CDR3 contains 15 residues. Trimming took 5 bases from V and 0 from J; bases not matched to a gene: 2. CDR3 coding DNA: TGTGCCAGCAGTGGACTAGCGGGGACCTCCTACGAGCAGTACTTC. Translated, it gives CASSGLAGTSYEQYF.

This clone showed up just a few times. The rearrangement links TRBV11-2 to TRBJ2-7; D may correspond to TRBD1 or TRBD2 (5 bases each). The CDR3 totals 13 residues. Germline CDR1 SGHAT, CDR2 FQNNGV. With 6 bases removed from V and 6 bases from J, the gap between germline ends came to 15 bases. CDR3 nucleotide sequence: TGTGCCAGCAGTCTGAACCGGGACCCCGAGCAGTACTTC. It translates to CASSLNRDPEQYF.

This clone has only one observation. This sequence joins TRBV6-5 and TRBJ2-7; possible D gene TRBD1, 5 bases. Between the trimmed V and J ends, which lost 5 bases and 4 bases, there was a span of 12 bases. This CDR3 is 13 amino acids long. Germline CDR1 is MNHEY and CDR2 is SVGAGI. Here the CDR3 reads CASSRTPLYEQYF. The CDR3 DNA reads TGTGCCAGCAGTAGGACACCCCTGTACGAGCAGTACTTC.

This chain connects TRBV27 to TRBJ1-5, with D hard to call. This CDR3 is 14 amino acids long. With 5 bases removed from V and 5 bases from J, the gap between germline ends came to 13 bases. Germline CDR1 reads MNHEY; CDR2 reads SMNVEV (reference sequence). CDR3 nucleotide sequence: TGTGCCAGCAGTGCAGGTGATCGGGATCAGCCCCAGCATTTT. Its translation: CASSAGDRDQPQHF.

The rearrangement joins TRBV19 to TRBJ2-5; no clear D. CDR1 is LNHDA and CDR2 is SQIVND in the germline V gene (reference sequence). V was trimmed by 6 bases and J by 2 bases, leaving 10 bases between them. The CDR3 runs to 13 residues. The CDR3 DNA reads as TGTGCCAGTAGCCATGGGCGGCAAGAGACCCAGTACTTC. It is translated as CASSHGRQETQYF.

This clone has a handful of counts. This sequence joins TRBV6-1 and TRBJ1-1; 11 bases agree with TRBD1. The CDR3 totals 15 residues. Germline CDR1 MNHNS, CDR2 SASEGT. Trimming took 4 bases from V and 3 from J; bases not matched to a gene: 4. Here the CDR3 DNA reads TGTGCCAGCAGTGCCCTGGGACAGGGGGACACTGAAGCTTTCTTT. It translates to CASSALGQGDTEAFF.

The genes are TRBV2 and TRBJ2-1; 10 bases map to TRBD1. V trimming: 10 bases; J trimming: 9 bases; junction bases outside the gene matches: 12. Germline V gene lookup returns CDR1 SNHLY and CDR2 FYNNEI. CDR3 length: 14 amino acids. CDR3 nucleotides: TGTGCCATTTCCCGGGACAGGGGCGCCGGTGAGCAGTTCTTC. Translating it yields CAISRDRGAGEQFF.

The chain carries TRBV19 and TRBJ2-7, with no clear D. The CDR3 is 13 residues long. V lost 10 bases, J lost 3 bases, and 16 bases lay in between. Germline lookup yields CDR1 LNHDA and CDR2 SQIVND (reference sequence). The CDR3 bases are TGTGCCACCAACGGGCCCGGCATCTACGAGCAGTACTTC. Translation gives CATNGPGIYEQYF.

The chain joins TRBV6-5 to TRBJ2-7, with D perhaps TRBD2 (5 bases). V was shortened by 4 bases and J by 3 bases, with 10 bases between the two germline ends. Germline V gene lookup returns CDR1 MNHEY and CDR2 SVGAGI. CDR3 size: 13 residues. Here the CDR3 reads CASSLGSHYEQYF. The CDR3 coding sequence is TGTGCCAGCAGTTTGGGGAGTCACTACGAGCAGTACTTC.

The chain combines TRBV11-2 with TRBJ2-7, with D hard to call. V gave up 6 bases and J gave up 3 bases, with 12 bases separating them. This CDR3 is built from 13 residues. CDR1 is SGHAT and CDR2 is FQNNGV in the germline V gene. The DNA of the CDR3 is TGTGCCAGCAGTTCCGGTACGTACTACGAGCAGTACTTC. It is translated as CASSSGTYYEQYF. The full variable domain, rest sourced from reference TRBV11-2 and TRBJ2-7, is EAGVAQSPRYKIIEKRQSVAFWCNPISGHATLYWYQQILGQGPKLLIQFQNNGVVDDSQLPKDRFSAERLKGVDSTLKIQPAKLEDSAVYLCASSSGTYYEQYFGPGTRLTVT.

The rearrangement uses TRBV5-1 and TRBJ2-3; TRBD1 matches at 11 bases. V shed 1 base, J shed 6 bases, and the junction held 4 bases outside the gene matches. The CDR3 contains 15 residues. The germline gives CDR1 SGHRS, CDR2 YFSETQ. The chain's CDR3 is CASSLRTGGPDTQYF. CDR3 DNA sequence: TGCGCCAGCAGCTTGCGGACAGGGGGCCCGGATACGCAGTATTTT.

The chain employs TRBV18 and TRBJ2-1; 10 bases match TRBD2. The germline CDR1 and CDR2 sequences are KGHSH and LQKENI. Trimming took 3 bases from V and 1 from J; bases not matched to a gene: 0. The CDR3 loop spans 15 amino acids. The CDR3 here is CASSPSGGSYNEQFF. The CDR3 DNA is TGTGCCAGCTCACCTAGCGGGGGGTCCTACAATGAGCAGTTCTTC.

The chain is built from TRBV15 and TRBJ2-1; D not certain. Germline assignment: CDR1 LNHNV and CDR2 YYDKDF (reference sequence). Trimming pared 5 bases from V and 6 bases from J, leaving 11 bases between. CDR3 length equals 13 residues. The CDR3 spells CATSYVEGNEQFF. In DNA, the CDR3 is TGTGCCACCAGCTACGTGGAAGGCAATGAGCAGTTCTTC.

This chain connects TRBV28 to TRBJ1-2; D uncertain. V gave up 5 bases and J gave up 3 bases, with 7 bases separating them. Germline loops: CDR1 MDHEN, CDR2 SYDVKM. The length of the CDR3 is 12 residues. Here the CDR3 reads CASSEYDYGYTF. As DNA, the CDR3 is TGTGCCAGCAGTGAGTATGACTATGGCTACACCTTC.

The genes are TRBV27 and TRBJ2-7, with 8 bases fitting TRBD1. The V gene end was trimmed by 6 bases and the J gene end by 3 bases; junction bases not matched to a gene: 10. The CDR3 is made up of 15 amino acids. Germline V lookup: CDR1 MNHEY, CDR2 SMNVEV (reference sequence). The CDR3 is CASSSGQGNNYEQYF. CDR3 nucleotide sequence: TGTGCCAGCAGCTCCGGACAGGGAAATAACTACGAGCAGTACTTC.

In DNA form, the CDR3 reads TGTGCCAGCTCACCCGGGACTAGCGGGAGGGCCTACGAGCAGTACTTC. Protein sequence: CASSPGTSGRAYEQYF. The chain recombines TRBV18 with TRBJ2-7; 16 bases line up with TRBD2. This CDR3 has 16 amino acids. J was trimmed by 2 bases and V by 3 bases; bases with no gene match: 1. Looked up from germline, CDR1 is KGHSH and CDR2 is LQKENI.

The V and J genes are TRBV7-6 and TRBJ2-7; possibly TRBD2 for D (5 bases). CDR1 is SGHVS, CDR2 FNYEAQ, per germline. The ends were cut back, 5 bases at V and 1 base at J, with 9 bases in the middle. The length of the CDR3 is 13 residues. The CDR3 bases are TGTGCCAGCAGCGGATGGACTTCCTACGAGCAGTACTTC. It translates to CASSGWTSYEQYF.

The chain combines TRBV18 with TRBJ1-2; the match to TRBD1 covers 7 bases. Germline V gene data show CDR1 as KGHSH and CDR2 as LQKENI. The length of the CDR3 is 14 residues. J lost 6 bases, V lost 3 bases, and 7 bases had no gene match. CDR3 in amino acids: CASSPDRRKDGYTF. CDR3 in DNA: TGTGCCAGCTCACCGGACAGGAGGAAGGATGGCTACACCTTC. Full variable domain (missing parts from reference TRBV18 and TRBJ1-2): NAGVMQNPRHLVRRRGQEARLRCSPMKGHSHVYWYRQLPEEGLKFMVYLQKENIIDESGMPKERFSAEFPKEGPSILRIQQVVRGDSAAYFCASSPDRRKDGYTFGSGTRLTVV.

The CDR3 region is CASSLWGLAGVFETQYF. CDR3 bases: TGTGCCAGCAGTTTATGGGGACTAGCGGGAGTGTTTGAGACCCAGTACTTC. The chain carries TRBV28 and TRBJ2-5, with 14 bases lining up with TRBD2. V lost 0 bases, J lost 5 bases, and 5 bases stayed unmatched. Germline CDR1 MDHEN, CDR2 SYDVKM. The CDR3 extends over 17 amino acids.

The chain links TRBV9 to TRBJ2-3; 13 bases are a match to TRBD2. The V and J ends lost 6 bases and 2 bases, in that order; junction bases with no gene match: 6. This CDR3 is built from 16 residues. Per germline, CDR1 SGDLS and CDR2 YYNGEE. In DNA form, the CDR3 reads TGTGCCAGCACCAGGACTAGCGGGAGTCTCACAGATACGCAGTATTTT. Translating gives CASTRTSGSLTDTQYF.

V is TRBV25-1 and J is TRBJ2-1; TRBD1 aligns across 8 bases. CDR3 length: 15 residues. Per the germline V gene, CDR1 is MGHDK and CDR2 is SYGVNS. J gave up 0 bases and V 6 bases, and 4 bases lay outside the gene matches. The CDR3 protein is CASRDTGGSYNEQFF. The CDR3 coding sequence is TGTGCCAGCAGGGATACAGGGGGCTCCTACAATGAGCAGTTCTTC.